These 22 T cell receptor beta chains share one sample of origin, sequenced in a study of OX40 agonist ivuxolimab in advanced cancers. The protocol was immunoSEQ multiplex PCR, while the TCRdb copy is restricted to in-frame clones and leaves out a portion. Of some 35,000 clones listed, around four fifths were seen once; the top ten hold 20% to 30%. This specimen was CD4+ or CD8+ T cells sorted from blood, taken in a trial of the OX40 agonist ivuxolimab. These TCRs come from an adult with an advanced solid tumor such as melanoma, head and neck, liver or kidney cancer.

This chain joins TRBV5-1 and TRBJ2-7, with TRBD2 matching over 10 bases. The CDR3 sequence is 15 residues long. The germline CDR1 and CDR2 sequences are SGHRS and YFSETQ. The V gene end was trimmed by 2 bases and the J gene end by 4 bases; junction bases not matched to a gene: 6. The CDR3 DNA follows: TGCGCCAGCAGCTTAACAGCGGGAGGGCAGTACGAGCAGTACTTC. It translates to CASSLTAGGQYEQYF.

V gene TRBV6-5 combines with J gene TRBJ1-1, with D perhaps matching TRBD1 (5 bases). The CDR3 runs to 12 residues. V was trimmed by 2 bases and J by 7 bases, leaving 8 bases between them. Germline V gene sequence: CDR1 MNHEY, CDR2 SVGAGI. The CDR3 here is CASSYPGGEAFF. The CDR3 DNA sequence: TGTGCCAGCAGTTACCCCGGGGGTGAAGCTTTCTTT.

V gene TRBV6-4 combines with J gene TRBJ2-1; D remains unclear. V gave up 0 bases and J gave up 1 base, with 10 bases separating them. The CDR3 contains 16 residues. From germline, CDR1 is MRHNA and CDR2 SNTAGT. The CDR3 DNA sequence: TGTGCCAGCAGTGACTCTGCACAAACTTCCTACAATGAGCAGTTCTTC. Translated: CASSDSAQTSYNEQFF.

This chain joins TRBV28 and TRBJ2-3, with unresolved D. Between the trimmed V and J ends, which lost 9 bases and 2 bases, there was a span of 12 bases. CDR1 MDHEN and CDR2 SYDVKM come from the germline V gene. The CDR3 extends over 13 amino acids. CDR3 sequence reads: CASDSLITDTQYF. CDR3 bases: TGTGCCAGTGACTCTCTAATCACAGATACGCAGTATTTT.

CDR3 bases: TGTGCCAGAAGCTTGGGGCTGGACCCGTACGCCATGAACACTGAAGCTTTCTTT. It codes for CARSLGLDPYAMNTEAFF. The chain combines TRBV5-3 with TRBJ1-1; D is uncertain. TRBV5-3 is labeled an ORF, and its function is uncertain. The germline V and J ends were trimmed by 0 bases and 0 bases, with 18 bases remaining between them. The CDR3 is 18 residues long.

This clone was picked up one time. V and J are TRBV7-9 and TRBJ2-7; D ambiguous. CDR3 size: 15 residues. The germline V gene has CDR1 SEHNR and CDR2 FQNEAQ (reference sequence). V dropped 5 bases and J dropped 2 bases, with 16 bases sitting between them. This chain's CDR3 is CASSPPEVYAYEQYF. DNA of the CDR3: TGTGCCAGCAGCCCCCCCGAGGTTTACGCCTACGAGCAGTACTTC.

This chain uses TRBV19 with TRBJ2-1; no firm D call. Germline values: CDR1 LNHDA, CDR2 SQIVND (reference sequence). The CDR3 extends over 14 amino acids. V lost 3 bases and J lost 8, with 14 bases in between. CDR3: CASSMNGWAYEQFF. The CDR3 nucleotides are TGTGCCAGTAGTATGAACGGCTGGGCATATGAGCAGTTCTTC.

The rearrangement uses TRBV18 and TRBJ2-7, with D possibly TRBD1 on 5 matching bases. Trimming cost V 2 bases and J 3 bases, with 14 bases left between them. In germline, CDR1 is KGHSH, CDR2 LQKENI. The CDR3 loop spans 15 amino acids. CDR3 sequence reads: CASSPIQGRDYEQYF. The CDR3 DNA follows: TGTGCCAGCTCACCAATTCAGGGAAGAGACTACGAGCAGTACTTC.

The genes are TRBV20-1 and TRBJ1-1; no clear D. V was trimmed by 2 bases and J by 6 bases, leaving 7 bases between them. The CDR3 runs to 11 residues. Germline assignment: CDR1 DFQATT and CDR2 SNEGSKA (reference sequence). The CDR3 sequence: CSARTGPEAFF. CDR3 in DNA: TGCAGTGCTAGAACGGGTCCTGAAGCTTTCTTT.

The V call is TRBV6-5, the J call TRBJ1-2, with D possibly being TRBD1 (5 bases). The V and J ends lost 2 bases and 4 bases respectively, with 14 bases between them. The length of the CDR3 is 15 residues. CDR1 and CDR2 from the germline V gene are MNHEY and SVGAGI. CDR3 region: CASSYAQGSAYGYTF. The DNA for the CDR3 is TGTGCCAGCAGTTACGCTCAGGGAAGCGCCTATGGCTACACCTTC.

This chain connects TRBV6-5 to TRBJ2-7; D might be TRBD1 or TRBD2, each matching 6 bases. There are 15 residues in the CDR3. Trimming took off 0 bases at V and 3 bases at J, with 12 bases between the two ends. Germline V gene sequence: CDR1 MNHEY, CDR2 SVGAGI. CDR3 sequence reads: CASSYSRGANYEQYF. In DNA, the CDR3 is TGTGCCAGCAGTTACTCGAGGGGGGCAAACTACGAGCAGTACTTC.

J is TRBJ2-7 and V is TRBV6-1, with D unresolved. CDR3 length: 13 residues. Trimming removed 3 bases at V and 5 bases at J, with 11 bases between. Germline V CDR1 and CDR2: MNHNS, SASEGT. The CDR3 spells CASSESLGNEQYF. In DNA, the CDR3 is TGTGCCAGCAGTGAGTCTCTGGGTAACGAGCAGTACTTC.

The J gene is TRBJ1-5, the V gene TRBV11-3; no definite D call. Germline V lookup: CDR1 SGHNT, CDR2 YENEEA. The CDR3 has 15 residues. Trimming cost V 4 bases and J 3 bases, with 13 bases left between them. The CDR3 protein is CASSSVGQPNQPQHF. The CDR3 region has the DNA TGTGCCAGCAGCTCGGTGGGTCAGCCCAATCAGCCCCAGCATTTT.

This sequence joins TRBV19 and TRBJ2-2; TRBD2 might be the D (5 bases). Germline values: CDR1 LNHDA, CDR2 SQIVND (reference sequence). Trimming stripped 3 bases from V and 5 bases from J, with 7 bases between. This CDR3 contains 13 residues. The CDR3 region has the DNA TGTGCCAGTAGTATCGGGATTACCGGGGAGCTGTTTTTT. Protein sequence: CASSIGITGELFF.

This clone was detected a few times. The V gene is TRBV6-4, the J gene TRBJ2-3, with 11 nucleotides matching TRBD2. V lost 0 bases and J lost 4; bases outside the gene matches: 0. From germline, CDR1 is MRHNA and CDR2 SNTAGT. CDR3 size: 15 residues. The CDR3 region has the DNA TGTGCCAGCAGTGACTCTAGCGGGAGGGCAGATACGCAGTATTTT. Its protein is CASSDSSGRADTQYF.

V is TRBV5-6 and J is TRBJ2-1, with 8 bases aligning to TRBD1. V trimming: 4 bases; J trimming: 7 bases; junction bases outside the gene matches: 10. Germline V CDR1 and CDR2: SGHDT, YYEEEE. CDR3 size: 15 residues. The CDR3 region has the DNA TGTGCCAGCAGCCCATCGGACAGGGAGTTGAATGAGCAGTTCTTC. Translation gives CASSPSDRELNEQFF.

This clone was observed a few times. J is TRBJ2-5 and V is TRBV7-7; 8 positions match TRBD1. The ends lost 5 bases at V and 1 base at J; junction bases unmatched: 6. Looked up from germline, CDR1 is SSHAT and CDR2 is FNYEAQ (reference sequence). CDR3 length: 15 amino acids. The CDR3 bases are TGTGCCAGCAGCGCATGGGACAGGAGCCAAGAGACCCAGTACTTC. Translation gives CASSAWDRSQETQYF.

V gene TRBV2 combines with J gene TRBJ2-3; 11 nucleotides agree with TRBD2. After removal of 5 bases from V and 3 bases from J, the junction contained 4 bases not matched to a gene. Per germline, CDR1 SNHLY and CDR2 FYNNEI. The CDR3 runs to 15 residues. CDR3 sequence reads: CASSRVAGGTDTQYF. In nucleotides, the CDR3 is TGTGCCAGCAGTAGGGTAGCGGGGGGGACAGATACGCAGTATTTT.

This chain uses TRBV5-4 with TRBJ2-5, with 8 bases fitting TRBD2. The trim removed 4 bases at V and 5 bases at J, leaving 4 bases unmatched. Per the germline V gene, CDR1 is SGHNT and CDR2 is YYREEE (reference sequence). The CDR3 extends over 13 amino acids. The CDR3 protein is CASSLAGWETQYF. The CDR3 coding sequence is TGTGCCAGCAGCCTAGCGGGTTGGGAGACCCAGTACTTC.

The chain's CDR3 is CASSERTSGGTDTQYF. In DNA form, the CDR3 reads TGTGCCAGCAGTGAAAGGACTAGCGGGGGCACAGATACGCAGTATTTT. V gene TRBV6-4 combines with J gene TRBJ2-3; 12 nucleotides line up with TRBD2. Germline lookup yields CDR1 MRHNA and CDR2 SNTAGT. The CDR3 consists of 16 residues. With V trimmed by 3 bases and J by 1 base, 2 bases remained unmatched.

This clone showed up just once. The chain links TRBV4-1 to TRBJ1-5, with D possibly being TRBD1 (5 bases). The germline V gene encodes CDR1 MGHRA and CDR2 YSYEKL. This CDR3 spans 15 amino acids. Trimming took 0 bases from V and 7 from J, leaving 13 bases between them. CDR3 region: CASSQDTGSGQPQHF. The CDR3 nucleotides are TGCGCCAGCAGCCAAGACACCGGGTCAGGGCAGCCCCAGCATTTT.

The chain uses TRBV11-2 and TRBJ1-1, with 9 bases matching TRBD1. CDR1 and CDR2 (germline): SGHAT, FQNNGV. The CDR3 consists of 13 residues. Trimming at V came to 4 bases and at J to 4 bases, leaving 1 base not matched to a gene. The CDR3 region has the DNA TGTGCCAGCAGCTGGGACAGGGCCACTGAAGCTTTCTTT. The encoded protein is CASSWDRATEAFF. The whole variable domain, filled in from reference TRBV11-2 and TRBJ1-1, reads EAGVAQSPRYKIIEKRQSVAFWCNPISGHATLYWYQQILGQGPKLLIQFQNNGVVDDSQLPKDRFSAERLKGVDSTLKIQPAKLEDSAVYLCASSWDRATEAFFGQGTRLTVV.